The 4 T cell receptor beta chains below come from one sample, sequenced in a study of cytomegalovirus exposure and HLA in healthy donors. Use of 60 Vbeta and 13 Jbeta primers characterized the PCR. This table comes from immunoSEQ multiplex PCR, and its TCRdb copy is limited to in-frame clones, with some not included. In the table there are 40,000 to 45,000 clones, 87% of which are singletons. The sequenced sample was PBMCs. Receptors originate from a woman aged 40 to 50 in good health and CMV-seropositive.

V and J are TRBV6-1 and TRBJ1-5; D is possibly TRBD1 (5 bases). This CDR3 region has 13 residues. Germline V gene data show CDR1 as MNHNS and CDR2 as SASEGT. V lost 8 bases and J lost 3, with 11 bases in between. CDR3 sequence: CASGGDPNQPQHF. For the CDR3, the DNA is TGTGCCAGCGGAGGGGACCCCAATCAGCCCCAGCATTTT.

The chain uses TRBV7-9 and TRBJ2-3, with a weak D call TRBD1 (5 bases). Trimming removed 3 bases from V and 2 bases from J, with 12 bases in between. The germline V gene encodes CDR1 SEHNR and CDR2 FQNEAQ (reference sequence). CDR3 size: 15 residues. The CDR3 spells CASSFGAAYTDTQYF. In DNA form, the CDR3 reads TGTGCCAGCAGCTTTGGGGCGGCATACACAGATACGCAGTATTTT.

The chain joins TRBV6-4 to TRBJ2-2; D might be TRBD1 (6 bases). V was clipped by 2 bases and J by 3 bases, with 19 bases between them. The CDR3 totals 18 residues. The V gene's germline CDR1 is MRHNA and CDR2 SNTAGT. CDR3 sequence (DNA): TGTGCCAGCAGTGACGAGTGGTCGGGGCCAGGGGACACCGGGGAGCTGTTTTTT. Its protein is CASSDEWSGPGDTGELFF.

This clone was counted a few times. The chain couples TRBV5-6 to TRBJ1-4; D possibly corresponds to TRBD1 (5 bases). CDR1 is SGHDT and CDR2 is YYEEEE in the germline V gene. Trimming pared 2 bases from V and 9 bases from J, leaving 14 bases between. The CDR3 loop spans 14 amino acids. CDR3 sequence (DNA): TGTGCCAGCAGCTTTCGGCAGGGTGGTAAAAAACTGTTTTTT. Translation gives CASSFRQGGKKLFF. Looking up the rest from reference TRBV5-6 and TRBJ1-4 gives the full variable domain: DAGVTQSPTHLIKTRGQQVTLRCSPKSGHDTVSWYQQALGQGPQFIFQYYEEEERQRGNFPDRFSGHQFPNYSSELNVNALLLGDSALYLCASSFRQGGKKLFFGSGTQLSVL.